This T cell receptor beta chain was observed in a study of T cell responses to AZD1222 COVID-19 vaccine. Study-level points and caveats: There were vaccine-associated CD4 TCRs across spike, dominant at 160-218 and 743-854. Females outnumbered males among donors, who were mostly white British; clonal diversity was possibly underestimated.

CDR3 length: 15 residues. The germline V and J ends were trimmed by 5 bases and 1 base, with 13 bases remaining between them. Germline CDR1 SGHTA, CDR2 FQGTGA. Comment on this clone: Its specificity is not known.

The method was immunoSEQ multiplex PCR; TCRdb's version includes in-frame clones alone and lacks a portion of them. The table lists 150,000 to 180,000 clones, about 86% of them singletons. Sequencing used peripheral blood, obtained on day 0 of MenACWY control vaccination. The V gene is TRBV7-3, the J gene TRBJ2-3, with D tentatively TRBD2 (5 bases). This sequence was found in an adult in good health. The CDR3 DNA reads TGTGCCAGCAGCCCCCAGCTAGCCGGCACAGATACGCAGTATTTT. This translates into CASSPQLAGTDTQYF.